The 4 T cell receptor beta chains given below trace back to one sample, sequenced in a study of T cells in Graves' hyperthyroidism and ophthalmopathy (dated by TCRdb to the late 2010s). The receptor library was made with multiplex PCR. The reads were generated on an Illumina HiSeq 2000. The TCR beta CDR3 regions were amplified from RNA transcripts. The TCR CDR3 was subjected to a first round of RT-PCR using the HTBI primer set and the Qiagen OneStep RT-PCR kit. TCRdb reran the public reads through fastp at Q25 and MiXCR, keeping productive beta chains. Here each entry gathers all rows of one CDR3 protein and keeps the most common genes and DNA. For this sample the table gives 500,000 to 700,000 distinct CDR3 sequences, of which roughly a sixth were detected only once. The ten largest clones add up to 15% to 20% of the sample. Sequencing used blood. The receptors derive from a woman aged 18-29 years with Graves' hyperthyroidism.

This clonotype occurred a few times. As DNA, the CDR3 is TGCAGTGCTACTTCGGGACTAGCCGAGACCCAGTACTTC. It yields the protein CSATSGLAETQYF. The chain combines TRBV20-1 with TRBJ2-5; the match to TRBD2 covers 9 bases. The CDR3 sequence is 13 residues long. The V gene end was trimmed by 4 bases and the J gene end by 5 bases; junction bases not matched to a gene: 5. Germline V gives CDR1 DFQATT, CDR2 SNEGSKA (reference sequence).

V gene TRBV19 combines with J gene TRBJ1-6; 8 positions match TRBD1. This CDR3 has 19 amino acids. Looked up from germline, CDR1 is LNHDA and CDR2 is SQIVND (reference sequence). V dropped 5 bases and J dropped 7; count of bases not matched to a gene: 19. DNA for the CDR3: TGTGCCAGTAGTGACCACCACTTTTTTGCAGGGGGCTCAAATTCACCCCTCCACTTT. Translated: CASSDHHFFAGGSNSPLHF. Variable domain in full (rest from reference TRBV19 and TRBJ1-6): DGGITQSPKYLFRKEGQNVTLSCEQNLNHDAMYWYRQDPGQGLRLIYYSQIVNDFQKGDIAEGYSVSREKKESFPLTVTSAQKNPTAFYLCASSDHHFFAGGSNSPLHFGNGTRLTVT.

This chain uses TRBV27 with TRBJ1-6, with 9 bases aligning to TRBD1. Germline lookup yields CDR1 MNHEY and CDR2 SMNVEV (reference sequence). J gave up 7 bases and V 6 bases, and 4 bases lay outside the gene matches. This CDR3 contains 14 residues. CDR3 in amino acids: CASRPGQGNSPLHF. The CDR3 coding sequence is TGTGCCAGCAGGCCGGGACAGGGAAATTCACCCCTCCACTTT.

This clonotype was recorded at least ten times. This sequence joins TRBV11-3 and TRBJ2-1, with D perhaps matching TRBD2 (5 bases). Germline loops: CDR1 SGHNT, CDR2 YENEEA. This CDR3 spans 18 amino acids. Between the trimmed V and J ends, which lost 3 bases and 6 bases, there was a span of 24 bases. CDR3 residues: CASSLGMTLARVTNEQFF. The CDR3 DNA follows: TGTGCCAGCAGCTTGGGGATGACTCTAGCAAGGGTCACCAATGAGCAGTTCTTC.